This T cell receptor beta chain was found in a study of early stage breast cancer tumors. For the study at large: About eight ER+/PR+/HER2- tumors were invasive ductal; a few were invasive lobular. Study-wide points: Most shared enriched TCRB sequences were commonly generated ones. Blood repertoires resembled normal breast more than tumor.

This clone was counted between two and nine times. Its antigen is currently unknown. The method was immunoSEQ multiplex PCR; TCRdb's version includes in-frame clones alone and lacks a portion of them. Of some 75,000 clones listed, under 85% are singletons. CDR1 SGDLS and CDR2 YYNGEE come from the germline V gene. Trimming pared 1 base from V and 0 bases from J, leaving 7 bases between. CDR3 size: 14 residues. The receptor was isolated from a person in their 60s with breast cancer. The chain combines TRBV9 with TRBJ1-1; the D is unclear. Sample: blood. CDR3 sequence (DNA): TGTGCCAGCAGCGTAAGCGGTATGAACACTGAAGCTTTCTTT. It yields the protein CASSVSGMNTEAFF.